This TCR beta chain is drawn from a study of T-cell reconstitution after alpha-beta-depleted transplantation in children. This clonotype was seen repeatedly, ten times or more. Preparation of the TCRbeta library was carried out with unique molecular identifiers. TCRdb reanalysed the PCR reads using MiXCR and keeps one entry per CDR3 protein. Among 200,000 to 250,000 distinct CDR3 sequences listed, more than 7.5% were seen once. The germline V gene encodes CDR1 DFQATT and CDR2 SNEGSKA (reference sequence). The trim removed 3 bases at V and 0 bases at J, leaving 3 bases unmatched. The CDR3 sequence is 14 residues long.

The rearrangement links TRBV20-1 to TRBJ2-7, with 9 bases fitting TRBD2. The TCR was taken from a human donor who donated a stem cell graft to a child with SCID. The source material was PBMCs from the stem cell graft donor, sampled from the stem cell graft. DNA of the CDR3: TGCAGTGCTAGTAGACTAGCGGCCTCCTACGAGCAGTACTTC. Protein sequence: CSASRLAASYEQYF.